This T cell receptor beta chain was captured in a study of blood T cell repertoires in COVID-19. J lost 0 bases, V lost 4 bases, and 9 bases had no gene match. CDR3 length: 18 amino acids. Germline-derived CDR1 and CDR2 are SEHNR and FQNEAQ (reference sequence). Measured with immunoSEQ multiplex PCR; TCRdb has only the in-frame clones, and not every one. The sample has about 150,000 clones; roughly 90% are singletons. The gene calls are TRBV7-9 and TRBJ2-7; 13 bases agree with TRBD2. The specimen sequenced was peripheral blood. This clonotype originated in a woman in her forties or fifties with acute or convalescent COVID-19. The CDR3 here is CASSSRTSGGLSSYEQYF. Written as DNA, the CDR3 is TGTGCCAGCAGCTCCCGGACTAGCGGGGGCCTTAGCTCCTACGAGCAGTACTTC.